These 12 T cell receptor beta chains were all obtained from the same sample, sequenced in a study of blood T cells in healthy people across ages. A second PCR of 7 to 11 cycles used a sample-barcoded 5' primer and a J-beta primer mix. TCRdb re-called the 5' RACE reads through MiXCR, storing one row per CDR3 protein. The sample consists of around 1,800,000 distinct CDR3 sequences, approximately 40% of them appearing once. Specimen: blood. These TCRs come from a human donor in good health.

In this sample, this clonotype turned up a few times. The chain recombines TRBV5-5 with TRBJ2-5; the match to TRBD2 covers 9 bases. This CDR3 is built from 19 residues. Germline CDR1 SGHKS, CDR2 YYEKEE (reference sequence). V dropped 0 bases and J dropped 1; count of bases not matched to a gene: 13. CDR3 sequence (DNA): TGTGCCAGCAGCTTGGCCGAAAGCGCTAGCGGGGAGTCCCAAGAGACCCAGTACTTC. Protein sequence: CASSLAESASGESQETQYF.

This clonotype was seen repeatedly, ten times or more. The chain couples TRBV27 to TRBJ1-1; tentative D call: TRBD1 (6 bases). V was pared by 3 bases and J by 5 bases, with 19 bases between. Per the germline V gene, CDR1 is MNHEY and CDR2 is SMNVEV (reference sequence). The CDR3 length is 16 residues. For the CDR3, the DNA is TGTGCCAGCAGTTTCAGCGGCACAGGAAGGGGGACTGAAGCTTTCTTT. Encoded protein: CASSFSGTGRGTEAFF.

As for this clonotype: The junction does not match germline at one end; this may be a read error. The rearrangement joins TRBV7-9 to TRBJ1-2; D remains unclear. CDR1 SEHNR and CDR2 FQNEAQ come from the germline V gene (reference sequence). The CDR3 covers 13 residues. The CDR3 nucleotides are TGTGCCAGCAGCGATAAGGTTAACTGTGGCTACACCTTC. Translating gives CASSDKVNCGYTF.

The chain joins TRBV7-2 to TRBJ2-7; the D is unclear. The CDR3 totals 15 residues. Germline CDR1 is SGHTA and CDR2 is FQGNSA. Trimming pared 1 base from V and 1 base from J, leaving 11 bases between. For the CDR3, the DNA is TGTACCAGCAGCTTAGATTTCTCGGGTTCCTACGAGCAGTACTTC. It codes for CTSSLDFSGSYEQYF.

The chain uses TRBV27 and TRBJ1-2; D gene unclear. The V gene's germline CDR1 is MNHEY and CDR2 SMNVEV (reference sequence). The CDR3 consists of 14 residues. The germline V and J ends were trimmed by 2 bases and 4 bases, with 11 bases remaining between them. CDR3 amino acids: CASSLSSRFYGYTF. In DNA form, the CDR3 reads TGTGCCAGCAGTTTAAGCAGCAGATTCTATGGCTACACCTTC.

In nucleotides, the CDR3 is TGTGCCACCAGTAAGGGGGGTAGGGGTCAGCCCCAGCATTTT. Its translation is CATSKGGRGQPQHF. The chain recombines TRBV24-1 with TRBJ1-5, with D possibly matching TRBD1 (6 bases). The CDR3 loop spans 14 amino acids. Trimming pared 6 bases from V and 6 bases from J, leaving 14 bases between. The V gene's germline CDR1 is KGHDR and CDR2 SFDVKD.

The rearrangement joins TRBV16 to TRBJ1-5, with D perhaps matching TRBD1 (5 bases). Trimming took 7 bases from V and 4 from J, leaving 14 bases between them. Germline V gene lookup returns CDR1 KGHSY and CDR2 FQNENV. The CDR3 totals 14 residues. The CDR3 spells CASTYRGVNQPQHF. Here the CDR3 DNA reads TGTGCCAGCACATACCGGGGGGTAAATCAGCCCCAGCATTTT.

This clonotype has a handful of counts. The chain is built from TRBV12-3 or TRBV12-4 and TRBJ1-6, with D maybe TRBD1 (5 bases). V was shortened by 5 bases and J by 5 bases, with 7 bases between the two germline ends. The CDR3 totals 13 residues. The chain's CDR3 is CASSLQDNSPLHF. The CDR3, as DNA: TGTGCCAGCAGTCTACAGGATAATTCACCCCTCCACTTT.

This clonotype appeared a few times. CDR3 in DNA: TGTGCCAGCAGTTACCGAGGACAGGGAAAAGAGACCCAGTACTTC. Its protein is CASSYRGQGKETQYF. This chain links TRBV6-2 or TRBV6-3 with TRBJ2-5, with 8 bases lining up with TRBD1. From germline, CDR1 is MNHEY and CDR2 SVGEGT. Trimming removed 2 bases from V and 3 bases from J; junction bases left unmatched: 5. The CDR3 consists of 15 residues.

This chain joins TRBV12-3 or TRBV12-4 and TRBJ2-7; 10 bases map to TRBD1. This CDR3 comprises 12 residues. V shed 7 bases, J shed 10 bases, and the junction held 7 bases outside the gene matches. CDR3 DNA: TGTGCCAGCACTTACCGGGACAGGGGACAGTACTTC. This translates into CASTYRDRGQYF.

This chain joins TRBV6-2 or TRBV6-3 and TRBJ2-5, with no clear D. The ends were cut back, 2 bases at V and 6 bases at J, with 10 bases in the middle. Germline CDR1 MNHEY, CDR2 SVGEGT. The CDR3 is made up of 13 amino acids. In DNA, the CDR3 is TGTGCCAGCAGTTACGCGGAAGGGAAGACCCAGTACTTC. It is translated as CASSYAEGKTQYF.

A note on this clonotype: A much bigger clone sits one base away, suggesting this may be a read error. This rearrangement joins TRBV29-1 to TRBJ1-1; D is possibly TRBD1 (5 bases). CDR3 size: 14 residues. The germline CDR1 and CDR2 sequences are SQVTM and ANQGSEA. The CDR3 spells CSVIRQLTNTETFF. CDR3 DNA: TGCAGCGTTATTAGACAGCTGACGAACACTGAAACTTTCTTT.